This T cell receptor (beta chain) was profiled in a study of T-cell memory formation after mild COVID-19. Study-wide background: Across donors, TCR clusters were largely donor specific. Regarding the study as a whole: Some SARS-CoV-2-responding clones were already detected in memory before infection.

MiXCR was run by TCRdb on the 5' RACE reads, yielding one entry per CDR3 protein. Among about 390,000 distinct CDR3 sequences listed, approximately 15% were seen once. As concerns this clonotype: The antigen is undetermined.

The TCR comes from a man between 18 and 35 years old who had mild COVID-19 (a few samples of this study predate the infection). Cell type and time point are not known. Specimen: PBMCs or a T cell subset sorted from them (not recorded which).

The CDR3 DNA sequence: TGTGCCAGCAGCTTAGGGCAGGGGGAGCTGTTTTTT. It encodes CASSLGQGELFF. This chain uses TRBV11-1 with TRBJ2-2, with unresolved D. Germline values: CDR1 SGHAT, CDR2 FQDESV (reference sequence). The CDR3 runs to 12 residues. The germline V and J ends were trimmed by 1 base and 8 bases, with 5 bases remaining between them. The whole variable domain, filled in from reference TRBV11-1 and TRBJ2-2, reads EAEVAQSPRYKITEKSQAVAFWCDPISGHATLYWYRQILGQGPELLVQFQDESVVDDSQLPKDRFSAERLKGVDSTLKIQPAELGDSAMYLCASSLGQGELFFGEGSRLTVL.